This TCR beta chain is drawn from a study of response to subunit inactivated influenza vaccine. Study findings and constraints: A suggestion made by the authors is that each seasonal influenza vaccination recruits few new T cells.

Of note for this clonotype: Its antigen is undetermined.

Using its own MiXCR run on the RT-PCR reads, TCRdb lists one record per CDR3 protein. Of 500,000 to 600,000 distinct CDR3 sequences in the sample, 10% to 15% were seen once. The TCR sequence derives from a man aged 50-60 years who received an inactivated influenza vaccine. This specimen was PBMCs from blood, taken around seven weeks after vaccination.

In nucleotides, the CDR3 is TGCGCCAGCAGGTTCCCAGGGTCCCCCTACAATGAGCAGTTCTTC. It translates to CASRFPGSPYNEQFF. This chain joins TRBV5-1 and TRBJ2-1; the D gene is possibly TRBD1 (5 bases). V was clipped by 5 bases and J by 2 bases, with 14 bases between them. The CDR3 extends over 15 amino acids. CDR1 is SGHRS, CDR2 YFSETQ, per germline.